The source of this TCR beta chain is a study of blood T cell repertoires in COVID-19 (TCRdb year 2020). At the level of the whole study: Samples from collaborators originated in the United States, Italy and Spain and spanned both the acute and convalescent phases of COVID-19. The material from the prospective study consisted of cDNA or gDNA derived from T cells, B-cell-depleted T cells, or PBMCs. The dataset comprised deeply sampled blood TCRbeta repertoires from subjects exposed to, actively infected with, or recovered from COVID-19. The repertoires were made available in a free public database intended to serve as a resource for research on the immune response to SARS-CoV-2. The samples were drawn from the first 160 participants of the ongoing ImmuneRACE study and from 1,254 subjects provided by 6 global collaborators. Nearly every sample came with metadata listing a de-identified subject ID, COVID-19 status, age in years and sex. Where HLA class I and class II types were available, the types were taken from metadata supplied by the sample provider, not from assay-based typing.

Looking up the germline V gene (reference sequence) yields CDR1 MNHEY and CDR2 SMNVEV. Taken from cysteine to phenylalanine, the CDR3 has 15 residues. Left in the record is the CDR3 DNA by itself, 45 bases read in frame from the first base. Germline trimming amounts to 2 bases on V and 2 bases on J, with 2 as the count of junction bases outside the gene matches. Points on this clone: What antigen it recognizes has not been identified. Per-base qualities were not stored, and no clone one base away is much larger.

The collaborating institutions used their own protocols to collect whole blood in K2EDTA tubes. For TCRbeta analysis, collaborators shipped samples in one of three forms: frozen whole blood, isolated PBMCs, or DNA extracted from either of those sample types. The immunoSEQ Assay, a bias-controlled multiplex PCR, was used to amplify TCRbeta CDR3 regions from genomic DNA. The source study handled its data this way. Nucleated cell counts per sample were estimated from amplification of reference gene primers within the assay. To quantify the absolute abundance of each unique TCRbeta CDR3 rearrangement, sequence reads were collapsed and filtered. For each sample, productive Simpson clonality was calculated by taking the square root of Simpson's diversity index across productive rearrangements. The immuneACCESS repertoire file appears here via TCRdb, limited to in-frame rearrangements. These files lack a portion of the clones; in checked studies, under half of the deficit traces to unresolved V genes, and the cause of the others is not known. V and J calls and clone size are as listed in that table; D and trimming were resolved from the DNA. In all, the sample holds 180,000 or so clones, and around 89% of those were seen once. The ten largest clones take up about 4% of the sample.

The research as a whole found: Clinical and demographic metadata were provided uncurated, with the amount varying by source and participant.

The sample taken for sequencing was peripheral blood. This receptor chain uses TRBV27 and TRBJ2-5, with 10 central nucleotides matching TRBD2. The sequence came from a woman aged 25 to 39 with acute or convalescent COVID-19. The nucleotides are TGTGCCAGCAGTTTAAGCGGGAGGGCACAAGAGACCCAGTACTTC. This sequence encodes CASSLSGRAQETQYF.